The rows below give T cell receptor beta chains drawn from one sample of a study of T cells in Graves' hyperthyroidism and ophthalmopathy. TCRdb independently ran MiXCR on the multiplex PCR reads; one entry per CDR3 protein. The sample holds about 250,000 distinct CDR3 sequences; over 20% are singletons and the top ten take around 64%. Sequencing input: blood. The receptor source for this set is a man younger than 40 with Graves' ophthalmopathy. CDR3s include the opening cysteine and the closing phenylalanine or tryptophan. The D gene is left open where the match is weak. Rows may omit the clone size; those that give it use once, few, many or a size class.

>TRBD2|TRBJ2-7|NA|TRBV12-3/TRBV12-4
CASSPGGGRYEQYF
TGTGCCAGTAGCCCTGGGGGCGGGAGGTACGAGCAGTACTTC
>NA|TRBJ1-2|few|TRBV6-1
CASSEALLLKAANNYGYTF
TGTGCCAGCAGTGAAGCGCTCCTTCTTAAAGCGGCTAATAACTATGGCTACACCTTC
>NA|TRBJ1-5|NA|TRBV12-5
CASGQDRPQHF
TGTGCTAGTGGCCAGGACAGGCCCCAGCATTTT
>TRBD1|TRBJ1-1|many|TRBV6-1
CASSDRGQGNTEAFF
TGTGCCAGCAGTGACAGGGGACAGGGTAACACTGAAGCTTTCTTT
>NA|TRBJ1-2|NA|TRBV2
CASSDRPGTNGYTF
TGTGCCAGCAGTGATCGGCCCGGGACCAATGGCTACACCTTC
>TRBD2|TRBJ2-7|NA|TRBV12-3/TRBV12-4
CASTSRASGGSYEQYF
TGTGCCAGCACCTCCCGTGCTAGCGGGGGCTCCTACGAGCAGTACTTC
>NA|TRBJ2-1|many|TRBV11-2
CASSLEGSSYNEQFF
TGTGCCAGCAGCTTGGAGGGAAGCTCCTACAATGAGCAGTTCTTC
>NA|TRBJ2-2|many|TRBV11-3
CASSSGTPTGELFF
TGTGCCAGCAGCTCCGGGACACCCACCGGGGAGCTGTTTTTT
>TRBD1|TRBJ1-6|NA|TRBV11-2
CASGQVTGTNSPLHF
TGTGCCAGCGGCCAAGTGACAGGGACTAATTCACCCCTCCACTTT
>TRBD2|TRBJ2-1|once|TRBV7-2
CASSLVSSGDLPDSYNEQFF
TGTGCCAGCAGCTTAGTATCTAGCGGGGACTTACCTGACTCCTACAATGAGCAGTTCTTC
>TRBD1|TRBJ2-3|few|TRBV7-6
CASSLADRGGTDTQYF
TGTGCCAGCAGCTTAGCGGACAGGGGTGGCACAGATACGCAGTATTTT
>NA|TRBJ2-5|few|TRBV5-6
CASSDRDVRETQYF
TGTGCCAGCAGCGACCGGGACGTACGAGAGACCCAGTACTTC
>NA|TRBJ2-5|many|TRBV3-1
CASSPSVETQYF
TGTGCCAGCAGCCCCTCCGTAGAGACCCAGTACTTC
>NA|TRBJ1-6|NA|TRBV5-6
CASSQLSVPRTANSPLHF
TGTGCCAGCAGCCAATTATCCGTACCGCGGACAGCGAATTCACCCCTCCACTTT
>NA|TRBJ1-5|few|TRBV19
CASSIGRSNQPQHF
TGTGCCAGCTCAATAGGAAGGAGCAATCAGCCCCAGCATTTT
>NA|TRBJ1-1|many|TRBV10-1
CASSDNSGGEKAFF
TGCGCCAGCAGTGATAACAGCGGGGGCGAGAAAGCTTTCTTT
>NA|TRBJ2-1|NA|TRBV19
CASSTHSNEQFF
TGTGCCAGTAGTACGCACTCCAATGAGCAGTTCTTC
>TRBD1|TRBJ2-7|NA|TRBV5-1
CASSATGGIPYEQYF
TGCGCCAGCAGCGCGACAGGGGGCATCCCCTACGAGCAGTACTTC
>TRBD2|TRBJ2-1|many|TRBV5-1
CASKAGETYNEQFF
TGCGCCAGCAAGGCGGGAGAGACCTACAATGAGCAGTTCTTC
>TRBD1|TRBJ2-7|many|TRBV11-2
CASSLDRQGAIHEQYF
TGTGCCAGCAGCTTAGATCGCCAGGGGGCAATCCACGAGCAGTACTTC
>NA|TRBJ2-7|NA|TRBV5-1
CASKGLFYEQYF
TGCGCCAGCAAAGGGCTATTCTACGAGCAGTACTTC
>NA|TRBJ1-5|many|TRBV30
CAWSNTSNQPQHF
TGTGCCTGGAGTAACACTAGCAATCAGCCCCAGCATTTT
>NA|TRBJ2-7|few|TRBV20-1
CSGIRAAGTFEEQYF
TGCAGTGGGATCCGGGCAGCGGGCACTTTTGAGGAGCAGTACTTC
>NA|TRBJ1-2|many|TRBV3-1
CASSQVHGYTF
TGTGCCAGCAGCCAAGTCCACGGCTACACCTTC
>TRBD2|TRBJ2-3|NA|TRBV28
CASSLLPSGTTDTQYF
TGTGCCAGCAGCTTACTACCTAGCGGGACTACAGATACGCAGTATTTT
>NA|TRBJ1-2|NA|TRBV9
CASSVGPQTDYTF
TGTGCCAGCAGCGTAGGACCGCAAACGGACTACACCTTC
>NA|TRBJ2-5|NA|TRBV7-8
CASSLGYRGGETQYF
TGTGCCAGCAGCTTAGGGTACAGGGGGGGAGAGACCCAGTACTTC
>TRBD1|TRBJ2-1|NA|TRBV29-1
CSGTGDNEQFF
TGCAGCGGGACAGGGGACAATGAGCAGTTCTTC
>TRBD2|TRBJ2-1|NA|TRBV7-8
CASSLEGLAWNEQFF
TGTGCCAGCAGCTTAGAGGGACTAGCGTGGAATGAGCAGTTCTTC
>TRBD1|TRBJ2-2|few|TRBV6-1
CASSGLPGQRNTGELFF
TGTGCCAGCAGTGGCCTGCCGGGACAGAGGAACACCGGGGAGCTGTTTTTT
>TRBD1|TRBJ2-3|many|TRBV30
CAWATGGTDTQYF
TGTGCCTGGGCGACAGGGGGGACAGATACGCAGTATTTT
>NA|TRBJ1-1|NA|TRBV18
CASSPRSDRGNTEAFF
TGTGCCAGCTCACCACGTTCCGACAGAGGAAACACTGAAGCTTTCTTT
>TRBD2|TRBJ2-1|many|TRBV28
CASSTRGTSGMPYNEQFF
TGTGCCAGCAGTACCAGAGGGACTAGCGGGATGCCCTACAATGAGCAGTTCTTC
>NA|TRBJ2-2|NA|TRBV6-1
CASTPATNTGELFF
TGTGCCAGCACCCCGGCCACCAACACCGGGGAGCTGTTTTTT
>TRBD2|TRBJ2-2|many|TRBV28
CASSLGLAGRTGELFF
TGTGCCAGCAGTTTGGGACTAGCGGGACGCACCGGGGAGCTGTTTTTT
>NA|TRBJ1-6|many|TRBV12-3/TRBV12-4
CASSSAPQGPLHF
TGTGCCAGCAGTTCCGCCCCCCAGGGTCCCCTCCACTTT
>TRBD1|TRBJ2-5|few|TRBV12-3/TRBV12-4
CASSRVGQGRETQYF
TGTGCCAGCAGCCGCGTCGGACAGGGGAGGGAGACCCAGTACTTC
>NA|TRBJ1-4|few|TRBV7-6
CASSRGQYPNEKLFF
TGTGCCAGCAGCCGTGGACAGTACCCTAATGAAAAACTGTTTTTT
>NA|TRBJ2-5|NA|TRBV7-2
CASSFYVGGGGRETQYF
TGTGCCAGCAGCTTTTATGTTGGGGGTGGGGGTAGGGAGACCCAGTACTTC
>TRBD1|TRBJ2-7|few|TRBV5-1
CASSSRDRVDEQYF
TGCGCCAGCAGTTCCCGGGACAGGGTCGACGAGCAGTACTTC
>NA|TRBJ1-3|NA|TRBV2
CASITDQGSGNTIYF
TGTGCCAGCATCACGGACCAGGGCTCTGGAAACACCATATATTTT
>TRBD2|TRBJ2-2|many|TRBV5-1
CASSRGLAGAGELFF
TGCGCCAGCAGCAGGGGGCTAGCGGGAGCCGGGGAGCTGTTTTTT